This T cell receptor beta chain was profiled in a study of shared clonotypes between healthy human individuals. TCRdb's table, derived via immunoSEQ multiplex PCR, lists solely in-frame clones and lacks some. Of hundreds of thousands of clones in the sample, approximately 90% were seen once. Only CD45RO-negative cells positively selected for CCR7 counted as naive CD8 cells, so terminally differentiated effector memory CD45RA+ cells were excluded. Trimming removed 5 bases from V and 10 bases from J; junction bases left unmatched: 8. This CDR3 is built from 16 residues. Looked up from germline, CDR1 is SGHVS and CDR2 is FQNEAQ.

Sequencing was carried out using naive CD8+ T cells sorted from blood. The V and J genes are TRBV7-8 and TRBJ2-1, with TRBD2 matching 16 bases. This clonotype was sampled from a man younger than 40 in good health. The DNA for the CDR3 is TGTGCCAGCAGCAAACCGGGACTAGCGGGAGGGGGGGAGCAGTTCTTC. Its translation: CASSKPGLAGGGEQFF.